The 6 T cell receptor beta chains below were found in one sample sequenced in a study of cytomegalovirus exposure and HLA in healthy donors. Primers included in the PCR were 60 Vbeta and 13 Jbeta primers. Some clones are missing from TCRdb's copy, which holds only in-frame ones; the method was immunoSEQ multiplex PCR. Here the sample spans roughly 58,000 clones, about four fifths being singletons. Source material: PBMCs. These receptors originate from a woman in her thirties or forties in good health and CMV-seronegative.

The chain links TRBV4-1 to TRBJ1-5, with no clear D. The germline V and J ends were trimmed by 1 base and 3 bases, with 16 bases remaining between them. The CDR3 runs to 17 residues. Germline V gene sequence: CDR1 MGHRA, CDR2 YSYEKL. Here the CDR3 reads CASSQVSNGQPNQPQHF. DNA of the CDR3: TGCGCCAGCAGCCAAGTTAGTAATGGGCAGCCCAATCAGCCCCAGCATTTT.

This clone was detected a few times. The chain combines TRBV23-1 with TRBJ1-5; D gene uncertain. TRBV23-1 is an open reading frame whose function is uncertain. Trimming took 0 bases from V and 2 from J, leaving 8 bases between them. The CDR3 covers 15 residues. The CDR3 coding sequence is TGCGCCAGCAGTCAATCTCCGGGGTGCAATCAGCCCCAGCATTTT. Its translation is CASSQSPGCNQPQHF.

The V call is TRBV27, the J call TRBJ2-7, with D possibly being TRBD2 (5 bases). The germline V and J ends were trimmed by 2 bases and 0 bases, with 23 bases remaining between them. The CDR3 totals 19 residues. CDR1 is MNHEY, CDR2 SMNVEV, per germline (reference sequence). DNA for the CDR3: TGTGCCAGCAGTTTACGGACCACATACCTAACCGGGGTCTCCTACGAGCAGTACTTC. Protein: CASSLRTTYLTGVSYEQYF.

This chain joins TRBV4-3 and TRBJ2-3; D perhaps matches TRBD1 (5 bases). CDR3 length equals 16 residues. Trimming shortened V by 0 bases and J by 0 bases, and 10 bases separated the two germline ends. Per germline, CDR1 LGHNA and CDR2 YSLEER. For the CDR3, the DNA is TGCGCCAGCAGCCAAGATAGGGGTTATAGCACAGATACGCAGTATTTT. This sequence encodes CASSQDRGYSTDTQYF.

The genes are TRBV7-2 and TRBJ1-3, with TRBD1 matching 9 bases. CDR1 is SGHTA, CDR2 FQGNSA, per germline. The CDR3 covers 14 residues. Trimming at V came to 3 bases and at J to 6 bases, leaving 3 bases not matched to a gene. In DNA, the CDR3 is TGTGCCAGCAGCTTCCGGACAGGGGAAAACACCATATATTTT. Its translation is CASSFRTGENTIYF.

The chain links TRBV4-1 to TRBJ1-1; D is unclear. Per germline, CDR1 MGHRA and CDR2 YSYEKL. The ends were cut back, 2 bases at V and 1 base at J, with 8 bases in the middle. The CDR3 runs to 14 residues. The CDR3 loop is CASSQMGGNTEAFF. In nucleotides, the CDR3 is TGCGCCAGCAGCCAAATGGGAGGGAACACTGAAGCTTTCTTT.